Listed below are T cell receptor beta chains from one sample, sequenced in a study of graft-versus-host responses after intestinal transplantation. Data came from immunoSEQ multiplex PCR; TCRdb stores just in-frame clones and leaves some out. The sample lists fewer than 95,000 clones, 90% to 95% seen once, with approximately 0.5% in the top ten. These receptors' targets are unknown. Sequenced material: unstimulated CD8+ T cells sorted from spleen or lymph node cells, taken before intestinal transplant. The receptors derive from a human donor who received an intestinal transplant. Both conserved end residues are part of each CDR3. The D gene is left open where the match is weak. Some rows mark clone size as missing; the rest say once, few, many or name a class of expanded clone.

d_gene,v_gene,abundance,j_gene,CDR3nt,CDR3aa
TRBD1,TRBV6-1,once,TRBJ2-1,TGTGCCAGCTCCCCCCCAACAGGGGGTAAGGAGGAGCAGTTCTTC,CASSPPTGGKEEQFF
TRBD2,TRBV5-1,.,TRBJ2-3,TGCGCCAGCAGCCCCCGATTTTCTCCAGCGGGAGCGCCCATTACTAGCACAGATACGCAGTATTTT,CASSPRFSPAGAPITSTDTQYF
TRBD1,TRBV19,.,TRBJ1-5,TGTGCCAGTAGCCATGCAGGGACAGCAAATCAGCCCCAGCATTTT,CASSHAGTANQPQHF
TRBD2,TRBV6-1,.,TRBJ2-1,TGTGCCAGCAGTGGTACGAGCGGGAGACGGTATGAGCAGTTCTTC,CASSGTSGRRYEQFF
TRBD1,TRBV7-8,.,TRBJ1-3,TGTGCCAGCAGCTTATGGGGACAGGGAATCTCTGGAAACACCATATATTTT,CASSLWGQGISGNTIYF
TRBD2,TRBV13,.,TRBJ2-6,TGTGCCAGCAGCTTAGAGACGGGAGGGACTGGGGCCAACGTCCTGACTTTC,CASSLETGGTGANVLTF
.,TRBV18,.,TRBJ2-3,TGTGCCAGCTCACTTTCAGGGGCGCCGCCAGATACGCAGTATTTT,CASSLSGAPPDTQYF
TRBD1,TRBV6-1,.,TRBJ1-1,TGTGCCAGCAGTAGACAGGGGACTGAAGCTTTCTTT,CASSRQGTEAFF
.,TRBV28,.,TRBJ1-1,TGTGCCAGCATCAGCGCCGACGGGAAACCCGTGAACACTGAAGCTTTCTTT,CASISADGKPVNTEAFF
TRBD2,TRBV6-4,.,TRBJ2-3,TGTGCCAGCAGTGACTTGCCAACTAGCGGGTACACAGATACGCAGTATTTT,CASSDLPTSGYTDTQYF
TRBD1,TRBV13,.,TRBJ1-5,TGTGCCAGCAGCGCAGGACAGGGTTCTCAGCCCCAGCATTTT,CASSAGQGSQPQHF
TRBD2,TRBV9,.,TRBJ2-3,TGTGCCAGCAGAGGGACTAGCTCAGATACGCAGTATTTT,CASRGTSSDTQYF
.,TRBV5-5,.,TRBJ2-7,TGTGCCAGCAGCATTACAGGGGGGGGGTCCTACGAGCAGTACTTC,CASSITGGGSYEQYF
TRBD1,TRBV30,.,TRBJ2-7,TGTGCCTGGAGGGACAGGGGCGGGGTGGACGAGCAGTACTTC,CAWRDRGGVDEQYF
.,TRBV4-1,.,TRBJ2-5,TGCGCCAGCAGCCAGGCGGGACTCCCAAGGGTGACCCAGTACTTC,CASSQAGLPRVTQYF
.,TRBV5-1,once,TRBJ2-7,TGCGCCAGCAGCTTACAGGGCTACGAGCAGTACTTC,CASSLQGYEQYF
TRBD1,TRBV7-8,once,TRBJ2-5,TGTGCCAGCAGCTTAGGCCAGGGGGCCCGGACCCAGTACTTC,CASSLGQGARTQYF
TRBD2,TRBV5-4,.,TRBJ2-7,TGTGCCAGCAGCGCTAGCGGGAGTTTCTACGAGCAGTACTTC,CASSASGSFYEQYF
.,TRBV6-4,.,TRBJ1-4,TGTGCCAGCAGTGATCCCCACAGGGAAGGGGAAAAACTGTTTTTT,CASSDPHREGEKLFF
.,TRBV27,.,TRBJ2-7,TGTGCCAGCAGTTTAGTTGCAGATTCCTACGAGCAGTACTTC,CASSLVADSYEQYF
.,TRBV5-1,.,TRBJ1-1,TGCGCCAGCAGCTTGGACACGGGGAACACTGAAGCTTTCTTT,CASSLDTGNTEAFF
.,TRBV27,.,TRBJ1-5,TGTGCCAGCAGTTTATCGTCAGGGTGGCCCCAGCATTTT,CASSLSSGWPQHF
.,TRBV2,.,TRBJ1-6,TGTGCCAGAGGACAGTCGAATTCACCCCTCCACTTT,CARGQSNSPLHF
.,TRBV27,.,TRBJ1-5,TGTGCCAGCAGTGTGAGTAGCAATCAGCCCCAGCATTTT,CASSVSSNQPQHF
.,TRBV19,.,TRBJ2-5,TGTGCCAGTAGTATGACCGAGGAAGAGACCCAGTACTTC,CASSMTEEETQYF
.,TRBV19,.,TRBJ2-2,TGTGCCAGTACCCCCTGGAGGGCCTCCCCCGCCGGGGAGCTGTTTTTT,CASTPWRASPAGELFF
.,TRBV29-1,.,TRBJ2-7,TGCAGCGTTGAAGCCGGAGGACAGTCTTCCTACGAGCAGTACTTC,CSVEAGGQSSYEQYF
TRBD1,TRBV7-9,.,TRBJ2-7,TGTGCCAGCAGCTTTCTGACAGGGAGTAAGGGGGCCTACGAGCAGTACTTC,CASSFLTGSKGAYEQYF
.,TRBV6-5,.,TRBJ1-1,TGTGCCAGCAGACCCAACAGGAACACTGAAGCTTTCTTT,CASRPNRNTEAFF
TRBD1,TRBV7-9,.,TRBJ1-5,TGTGCCAGCAGCGCCCCCGGGACAGGATATCAGCCCCAGCATTTT,CASSAPGTGYQPQHF
.,TRBV5-6,.,TRBJ2-3,TGTGCCAGCAGCCAACAGTCAGATACGCAGTATTTT,CASSQQSDTQYF
.,TRBV5-1,.,TRBJ2-7,TGCGCCAGCAGCTTGCTGGAGGGGCCTTTGTACGAGCAGTACTTC,CASSLLEGPLYEQYF
TRBD1,TRBV5-5,.,TRBJ2-7,TGTGCCAGCAGCTTGGGCCAGGGGGCGGCTTTCTACGAGCAGTACTTC,CASSLGQGAAFYEQYF
TRBD1,TRBV5-1,.,TRBJ2-2,TGCGCCAGCAGAGGGGACAGGGGACTAGCCGGGGAGCTGTTTTTT,CASRGDRGLAGELFF
.,TRBV5-4,.,TRBJ2-1,TGTGCCAGCAGCTTGGTTTTCTCCGGGGACTCCTACAATGAGCAGTTCTTC,CASSLVFSGDSYNEQFF
.,TRBV30,.,TRBJ1-4,TGTGCCCAGACCCAAACAGGTCTGCTTAATGAAAAACTGTTTTTT,CAQTQTGLLNEKLFF
TRBD2,TRBV2,.,TRBJ2-5,TGTGCCAGCCTTGCGGGGGACCAAGAGACCCAGTACTTC,CASLAGDQETQYF
.,TRBV18,.,TRBJ2-7,TGTGCCAGCTCACTCGCGGGACTTCCCGTCCGGGAGCCCCCCTACGAGCAGTACTTC,CASSLAGLPVREPPYEQYF
TRBD2,TRBV7-3,few,TRBJ2-7,TGTGCCAGCAGCTTAAGACTAGCGGGGGCCCCCTACGAGCAGTACTTC,CASSLRLAGAPYEQYF
.,TRBV5-1,.,TRBJ2-1,TGCGCCAGCAGCTTGGTGGCGGACAAATACAATGAGCAGTTCTTC,CASSLVADKYNEQFF
.,TRBV27,.,TRBJ2-7,TGTGCCAGCAGTTTAAACAGGGATACCTACGAGCAGTACTTC,CASSLNRDTYEQYF
.,TRBV13,.,TRBJ2-3,TGTGCCAGCAGCACTACTGTGGGGGACTCGTACACAGATACGCAGTATTTT,CASSTTVGDSYTDTQYF
.,TRBV10-1,.,TRBJ2-7,TGCGCCAGCTCCTACAGGGTAGTCTACGAGCAGTACTTC,CASSYRVVYEQYF
.,TRBV9,.,TRBJ2-3,TGTGCCAGCAGCGTACCACTTTCCGGGGACACAGATACGCAGTATTTT,CASSVPLSGDTDTQYF
.,TRBV19,.,TRBJ2-3,TGTGCCAGTAGTACCTCTTCCGGGACTCCCGTTACCGGGGGCACAGATACGCAGTATTTT,CASSTSSGTPVTGGTDTQYF
TRBD1,TRBV11-3,.,TRBJ2-7,TGTGCTATTCCGGGACAGGCTTCCTACGAGCAGTACTTC,CAIPGQASYEQYF
.,TRBV30,.,TRBJ1-1,TGTGCCTGGAGTGGGGGCCCTCGGGCTTTCTTT,CAWSGGPRAFF
.,TRBV5-5,.,TRBJ1-2,TGTGCCAGCAGCTTGTCTTTTGGAGGGGGCTACACCTTC,CASSLSFGGGYTF
TRBD1,TRBV7-2,.,TRBJ2-3,TGTGCCAGCAGCTCCCAGGGGGCAGATACGCAGTATTTT,CASSSQGADTQYF
.,TRBV30,.,TRBJ2-7,TGTGCCTGGAGTGTACTAGCAGGCTTCGGGGAGCAGTACTTC,CAWSVLAGFGEQYF
.,TRBV4-1,.,TRBJ1-2,TGCGCCAGCAGCCACCCTGTGACTGGGCGGGGTCCCCCTTATGGCTACACCTTC,CASSHPVTGRGPPYGYTF
.,TRBV27,.,TRBJ1-1,TGTGCCAGCAGTTTATCGACGGGGGTTGAAGCTTTCTTT,CASSLSTGVEAFF
TRBD2,TRBV6-1,once,TRBJ2-5,TGTGCCAGCAGTGAACCGGGACTAGCGGGTCAAGAGACCCAGTACTTC,CASSEPGLAGQETQYF
.,TRBV6-5,once,TRBJ2-1,TGTGCCAGCAGAACCGGGACTCAGCAGTTCTTC,CASRTGTQQFF